This entry lists 10 T cell receptor beta chains sequenced from one sample in a study of cytomegalovirus exposure and HLA in healthy donors. The PCR ran on 60 Vbeta and 13 Jbeta primers. Sequencing was performed with immunoSEQ multiplex PCR; in TCRdb, only in-frame clones are kept and a portion is missing. This sample has about 210,000 clones, with roughly 83% found just once. The sample taken for sequencing was PBMCs. These receptors were taken from a male donor in good health and CMV-seropositive.

CDR3 DNA sequence: TGTGCCAGCAGCTCCGACAGGGGATTATCATACGAGCAGTACTTC. This encodes CASSSDRGLSYEQYF. The chain employs TRBV7-3 and TRBJ2-7; the match to TRBD1 covers 8 bases. The germline V gene has CDR1 SGHTA and CDR2 FQGTGA. CDR3 size: 15 residues. Losses at the gene ends were 4 bases for V and 4 bases for J; bases not matched to a gene: 9.

This clone occurred a few times. The chain links TRBV5-1 to TRBJ2-7, with 8 bases identical to TRBD1. V dropped 5 bases and J dropped 4; count of bases not matched to a gene: 14. This CDR3 has 16 residues. Germline CDR1 SGHRS, CDR2 YFSETQ. CDR3 amino acids: CASSQGPGQEIYEQYF. The CDR3 bases are TGCGCCAGCAGTCAAGGACCGGGACAGGAAATTTACGAGCAGTACTTC. The whole variable domain, remainder taken from reference TRBV5-1 and TRBJ2-7, is KAGVTQTPRYLIKTRGQQVTLSCSPISGHRSVSWYQQTPGQGLQFLFEYFSETQRNKGNFPGRFSGRQFSNSRSEMNVSTLELGDSALYLCASSQGPGQEIYEQYFGPGTRLTVT.

For this clone: One end of the junction fails to match germline, which may point to a read error. The chain combines TRBV7-9 with TRBJ1-4, with 9 bases that match TRBD1. The germline V gene has CDR1 SEHNR and CDR2 FQNEAQ (reference sequence). The CDR3 is 16 residues long. This CDR3 is CSSSLQTGGIGEKLFF. CDR3 bases: TGTTCCAGCAGCCTCCAGACAGGGGGGATCGGCGAAAAACTGTTTTTT.

The chain recombines TRBV7-9 with TRBJ2-2; D possibly corresponds to TRBD2 (6 bases). Between the trimmed V and J ends, which lost 0 bases and 3 bases, there was a span of 11 bases. There are 16 residues in the CDR3. Germline lookup yields CDR1 SEHNR and CDR2 FQNEAQ (reference sequence). CDR3 sequence reads: CASSLARGLDTGELFF. CDR3 in DNA: TGTGCCAGCAGCTTAGCGCGGGGTTTGGACACCGGGGAGCTGTTTTTT.

The chain combines TRBV20-1 with TRBJ2-5; unclear D gene. The J call is in doubt because the DNA end fits TRBJ2-7 better. Germline values: CDR1 DFQATT, CDR2 SNEGSKA (reference sequence). The CDR3 length is 11 residues. The DNA of the CDR3 is TGCAGTGCTAGAGTTGTCTACGAGCAGTACTTC. Its translation: CSARVVYEQYF.

The chain is built from TRBV9 and TRBJ2-2, with D possibly being TRBD2 (5 bases). The germline V gene has CDR1 SGDLS and CDR2 YYNGEE. V gave up 2 bases and J gave up 1 base, with 9 bases separating them. This CDR3 has 15 residues. CDR3 region: CASSVRGGNTGELFF. As DNA, the CDR3 is TGTGCCAGCAGCGTCCGGGGTGGGAACACCGGGGAGCTGTTTTTT.

The chain carries TRBV4-2 and TRBJ1-6; TRBD1 agrees at 7 bases. V lost 5 bases to trimming and J lost 11 bases; unmatched junction nucleotides: 15. This CDR3 region has 16 residues. Germline values: CDR1 LGHNA, CDR2 YNFKEQ. The CDR3 nucleotides read TGTGCCAGCAGCTTGGAACAGGGGAGAGATTTTACACCCCTCCACTTT. Translation gives CASSLEQGRDFTPLHF.

The V gene is TRBV7-9, the J gene TRBJ1-2, with a possible D match to TRBD1 (5 bases). The CDR3 spans 16 residues. The V gene lost 4 bases and the J gene lost 4 bases, with 19 bases spanning the gap. CDR1 and CDR2 (germline): SEHNR, FQNEAQ (reference sequence). CDR3 amino acids: CASSSVLRGSRYGYTF. CDR3 DNA: TGTGCCAGCAGCTCCGTCCTCCGGGGGTCGCGCTATGGCTACACCTTC.

The chain employs TRBV7-2 and TRBJ1-4; the D is unclear. Germline CDR1 and CDR2: SGHTA and FQGNSA. Trimming left V 5 bases short and J 5 bases short, with 18 bases between. CDR3 size: 16 residues. In DNA form, the CDR3 reads TGTGCCAGCAGCCATAGTCTATCAGGCTTGAATGAAAAACTGTTTTTT. Its protein product is CASSHSLSGLNEKLFF.

The chain links TRBV5-4 to TRBJ1-3, with 7 bases matching TRBD1. The CDR3 contains 16 residues. Per the germline V gene, CDR1 is SGHNT and CDR2 is YYREEE (reference sequence). The ends lost 1 base at V and 3 bases at J; junction bases unmatched: 7. The CDR3 nucleotides are TGTGCCAGCAGCTTGCCTACAGGGGACGGTGGAAACACCATATATTTT. It is translated as CASSLPTGDGGNTIYF.